Below are 4 T cell receptor beta chains sequenced from a single sample in a study of cytomegalovirus exposure and HLA in healthy donors. PCR involved 60 Vbeta and 13 Jbeta primers. Assay used: immunoSEQ multiplex PCR; TCRdb lists only in-frame clones, some missing. The table lists some 120,000 clones, about 81% of them singletons, with around 2% in the top ten. The sample taken for sequencing was PBMCs. These TCRs come from a man aged 35 to 55 in good health and CMV-seronegative.

V and J are TRBV5-5 and TRBJ2-5, with D possibly TRBD1 on 5 matching bases. Germline V gene lookup returns CDR1 SGHKS and CDR2 YYEKEE (reference sequence). The CDR3 is made up of 15 amino acids. The V end lost 5 bases, the J end lost 2 bases, and 16 bases lay between the germline ends. The CDR3 loop reads CASSWGGARQETQYF. DNA for the CDR3: TGTGCCAGCAGTTGGGGCGGAGCTCGACAAGAGACCCAGTACTTC.

The genes are TRBV6-5 and TRBJ2-7; 7 positions agree with TRBD2. The germline V gene has CDR1 MNHEY and CDR2 SVGAGI. The J segment lost 0 bases and the V segment lost 6 bases, leaving 5 bases of the junction unmatched. This CDR3 comprises 14 residues. The CDR3 loop is CASSRDYISYEQYF. CDR3 coding DNA: TGTGCCAGCAGCCGGGACTACATCTCCTACGAGCAGTACTTC.

V usage is TRBV19 and J usage is TRBJ2-7; TRBD1 aligns across 10 bases. The J segment lost 7 bases and the V segment lost 3 bases, leaving 6 bases of the junction unmatched. Germline loops: CDR1 LNHDA, CDR2 SQIVND (reference sequence). This CDR3 region has 14 residues. Here the CDR3 reads CASSMTGGLGEQYF. CDR3 bases: TGTGCCAGTAGTATGACAGGGGGCCTTGGTGAGCAGTACTTC.

The chain carries TRBV27 and TRBJ2-7; D perhaps matches TRBD1 (6 bases). The ends were cut back, 6 bases at V and 0 bases at J, with 21 bases in the middle. CDR3 length: 17 residues. Per germline, CDR1 MNHEY and CDR2 SMNVEV (reference sequence). The CDR3 loop is CASSHIDRTKISYEQYF. As DNA, the CDR3 is TGTGCCAGCAGCCATATCGACAGGACCAAAATCTCCTACGAGCAGTACTTC.